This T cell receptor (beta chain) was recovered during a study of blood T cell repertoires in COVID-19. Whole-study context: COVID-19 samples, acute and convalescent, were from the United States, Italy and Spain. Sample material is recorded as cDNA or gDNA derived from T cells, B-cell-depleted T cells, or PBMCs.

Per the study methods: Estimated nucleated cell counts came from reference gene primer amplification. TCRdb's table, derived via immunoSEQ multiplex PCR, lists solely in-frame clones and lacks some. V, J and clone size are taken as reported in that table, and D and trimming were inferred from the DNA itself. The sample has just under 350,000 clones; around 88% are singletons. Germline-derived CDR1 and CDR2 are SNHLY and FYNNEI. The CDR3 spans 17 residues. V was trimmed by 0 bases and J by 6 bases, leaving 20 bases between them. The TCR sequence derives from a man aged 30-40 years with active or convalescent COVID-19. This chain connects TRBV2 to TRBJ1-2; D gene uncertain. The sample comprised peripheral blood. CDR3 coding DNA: TGTGCCAGCAGTGAAGCGCTTGTGAGTCTAGTCCTGGATGGCTACACCTTC. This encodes CASSEALVSLVLDGYTF.